This TCR beta chain originates from a study of CD8 T cells in ankylosing spondylitis. Findings and caveats of the study: With a CD8+ phenotype, disease-linked clones were relatively rare in peripheral blood. Several highly homologous variants made up a TCR beta motif, and this motif appeared characteristic of ankylosing spondylitis blood. Disease-linked clones reportedly concentrated significantly in matched ankylosing spondylitis synovial fluid. Prior literature has documented some motif variants in synovial fluid and blood from reactive arthritis.

This clonotype came up a few times. Its specificity is not known. With molecular barcodes, quantitative 5'-RACE was used to make the TCR beta libraries. TCRdb redid the calling of the 5' RACE reads with MiXCR, one entry per CDR3 protein. The sample lists about 840,000 distinct CDR3 sequences; about 11% were seen once. The sample was blood, either unsorted or a sorted T cell fraction (not recorded which). The sequence was collected from a male donor with ankylosing spondylitis.

The CDR3 is CASSYSLNQPQHF. For the CDR3, the DNA is TGTGCCAGCAGTTACTCACTCAATCAGCCCCAGCATTTT. The rearrangement links TRBV6-5 to TRBJ1-5; no firm D call. The CDR3 has 13 amino acids. V was shortened by 0 bases and J by 3 bases, with 3 bases between the two germline ends. In germline, CDR1 is MNHEY, CDR2 SVGAGI.